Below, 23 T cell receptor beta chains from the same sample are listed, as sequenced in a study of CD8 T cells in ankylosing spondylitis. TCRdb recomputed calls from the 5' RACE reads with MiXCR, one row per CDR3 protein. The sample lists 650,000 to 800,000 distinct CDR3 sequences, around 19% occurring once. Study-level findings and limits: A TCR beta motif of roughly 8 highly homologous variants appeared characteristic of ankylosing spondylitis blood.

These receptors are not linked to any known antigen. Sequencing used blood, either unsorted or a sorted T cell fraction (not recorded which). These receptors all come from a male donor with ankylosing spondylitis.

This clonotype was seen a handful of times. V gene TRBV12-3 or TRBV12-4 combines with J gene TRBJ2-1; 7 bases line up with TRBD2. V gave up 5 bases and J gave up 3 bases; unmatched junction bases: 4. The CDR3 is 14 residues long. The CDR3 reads CASSRAGIYNEQFF. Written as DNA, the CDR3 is TGTGCCAGCAGTCGAGCGGGGATCTACAATGAGCAGTTCTTC.

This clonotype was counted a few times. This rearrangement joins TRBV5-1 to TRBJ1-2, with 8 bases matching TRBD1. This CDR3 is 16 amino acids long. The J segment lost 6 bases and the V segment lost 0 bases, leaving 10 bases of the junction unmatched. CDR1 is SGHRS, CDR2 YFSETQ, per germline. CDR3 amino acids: CASSLGEKTGVNGYTF. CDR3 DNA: TGCGCCAGCAGCTTGGGGGAAAAGACAGGGGTCAATGGCTACACCTTC.

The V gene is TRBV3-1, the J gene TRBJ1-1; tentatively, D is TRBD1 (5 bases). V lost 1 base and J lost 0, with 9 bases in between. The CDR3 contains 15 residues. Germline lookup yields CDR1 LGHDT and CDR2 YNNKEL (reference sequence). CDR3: CASSQGTPLNTEAFF. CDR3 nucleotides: TGTGCCAGCAGCCAAGGGACACCCTTGAACACTGAAGCTTTCTTT.

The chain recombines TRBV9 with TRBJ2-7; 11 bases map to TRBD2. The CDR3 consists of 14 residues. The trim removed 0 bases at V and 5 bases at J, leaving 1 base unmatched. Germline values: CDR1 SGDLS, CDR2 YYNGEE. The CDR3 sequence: CASSVGGLADEQYF. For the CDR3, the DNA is TGTGCCAGCAGCGTAGGGGGACTAGCGGACGAGCAGTACTTC.

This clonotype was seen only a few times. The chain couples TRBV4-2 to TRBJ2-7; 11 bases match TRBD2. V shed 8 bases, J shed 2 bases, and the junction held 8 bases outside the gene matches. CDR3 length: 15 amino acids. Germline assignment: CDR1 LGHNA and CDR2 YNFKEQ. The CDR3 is CASAPGTSGTYEQYF. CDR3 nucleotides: TGTGCCAGCGCACCTGGGACTAGCGGTACCTACGAGCAGTACTTC.

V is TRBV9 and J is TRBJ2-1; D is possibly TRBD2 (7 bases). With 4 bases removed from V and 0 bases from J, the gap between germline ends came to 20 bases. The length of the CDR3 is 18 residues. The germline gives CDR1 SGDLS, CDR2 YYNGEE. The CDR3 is CASSLGWGGTSSYNEQFF. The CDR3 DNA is TGTGCCAGCAGCCTCGGGTGGGGGGGGACAAGCTCCTACAATGAGCAGTTCTTC.

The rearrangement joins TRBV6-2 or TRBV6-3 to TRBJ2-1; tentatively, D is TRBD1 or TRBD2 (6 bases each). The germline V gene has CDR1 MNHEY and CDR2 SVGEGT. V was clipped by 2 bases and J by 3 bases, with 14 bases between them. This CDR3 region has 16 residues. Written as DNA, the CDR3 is TGTGCCAGCAGTTACAGTGCGGAGGGGGGCTACAATGAGCAGTTCTTC. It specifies CASSYSAEGGYNEQFF.

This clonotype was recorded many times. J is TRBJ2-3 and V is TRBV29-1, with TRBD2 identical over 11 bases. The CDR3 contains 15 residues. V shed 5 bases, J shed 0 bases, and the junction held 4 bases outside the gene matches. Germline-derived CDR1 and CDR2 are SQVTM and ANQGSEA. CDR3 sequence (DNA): TGCAGCGTTATGGGACTAGCGGTTAGCACAGATACGCAGTATTTT. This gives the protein CSVMGLAVSTDTQYF.

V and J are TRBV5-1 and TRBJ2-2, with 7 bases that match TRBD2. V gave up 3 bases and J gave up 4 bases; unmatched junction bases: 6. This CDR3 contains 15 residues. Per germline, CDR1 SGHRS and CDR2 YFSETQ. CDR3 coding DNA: TGCGCCAGCAGCTCCCGGGACTACCTCACCGGGGAGCTGTTTTTT. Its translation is CASSSRDYLTGELFF.

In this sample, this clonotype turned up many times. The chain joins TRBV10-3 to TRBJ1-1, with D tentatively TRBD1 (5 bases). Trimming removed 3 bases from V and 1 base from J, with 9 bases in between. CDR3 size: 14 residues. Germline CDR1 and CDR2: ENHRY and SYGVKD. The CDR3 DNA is TGTGCCATCAGTGACGGGGGGACGAACACTGAAGCTTTCTTT. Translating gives CAISDGGTNTEAFF.

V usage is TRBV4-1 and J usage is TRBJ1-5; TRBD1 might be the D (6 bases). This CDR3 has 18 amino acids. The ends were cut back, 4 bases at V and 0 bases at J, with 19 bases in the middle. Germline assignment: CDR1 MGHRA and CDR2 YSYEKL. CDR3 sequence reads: CASSRDFQGWNSNQPQHF. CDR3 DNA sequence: TGCGCCAGCAGCCGAGACTTCCAGGGGTGGAATAGCAATCAGCCCCAGCATTTT.

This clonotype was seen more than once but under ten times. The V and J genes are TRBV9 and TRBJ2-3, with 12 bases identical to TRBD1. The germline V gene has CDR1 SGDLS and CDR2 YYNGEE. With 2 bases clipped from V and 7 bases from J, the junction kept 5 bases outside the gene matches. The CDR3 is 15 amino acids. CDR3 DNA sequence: TGTGCCAGCAGCGTCGGGACAGGGGGCACTTATACGCAGTATTTT. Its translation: CASSVGTGGTYTQYF. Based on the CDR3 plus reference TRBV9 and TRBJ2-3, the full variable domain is DSGVTQTPKHLITATGQRVTLRCSPRSGDLSVYWYQQSLDQGLQFLIQYYNGEERAKGNILERFSAQQFPDLHSELNLSSLELGDSALYFCASSVGTGGTYTQYFGPGTRLTVL.

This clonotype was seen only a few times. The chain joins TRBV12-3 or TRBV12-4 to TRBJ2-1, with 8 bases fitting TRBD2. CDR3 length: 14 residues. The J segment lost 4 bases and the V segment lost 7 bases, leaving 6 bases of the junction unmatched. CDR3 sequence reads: CASKTSGTYNEQFF. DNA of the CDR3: TGTGCCAGCAAAACTAGCGGAACTTACAATGAGCAGTTCTTC.

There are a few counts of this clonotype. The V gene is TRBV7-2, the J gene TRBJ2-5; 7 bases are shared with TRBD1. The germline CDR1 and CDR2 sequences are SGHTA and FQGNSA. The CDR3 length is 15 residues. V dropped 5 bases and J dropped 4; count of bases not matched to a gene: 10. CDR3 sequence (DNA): TGTGCCAGCAGCCGGAAGGGACAGTTCGGAGAGACCCAGTACTTC. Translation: CASSRKGQFGETQYF. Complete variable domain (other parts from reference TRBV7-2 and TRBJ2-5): GAGVSQSPSNKVTEKGKDVELRCDPISGHTALYWYRQSLGQGLEFLIYFQGNSAPDKSGLPSDRFSAERTGGSVSTLTIQRTQQEDSAVYLCASSRKGQFGETQYFGPGTRLLVL.

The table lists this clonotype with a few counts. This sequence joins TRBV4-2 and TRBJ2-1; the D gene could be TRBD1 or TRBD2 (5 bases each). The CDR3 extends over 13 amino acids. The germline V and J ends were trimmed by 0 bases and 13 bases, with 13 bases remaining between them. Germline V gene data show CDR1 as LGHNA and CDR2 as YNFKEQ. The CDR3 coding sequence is TGTGCCAGCAGCCAAGAGGGGACCGTTTTTCAGTTCTTC. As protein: CASSQEGTVFQFF.

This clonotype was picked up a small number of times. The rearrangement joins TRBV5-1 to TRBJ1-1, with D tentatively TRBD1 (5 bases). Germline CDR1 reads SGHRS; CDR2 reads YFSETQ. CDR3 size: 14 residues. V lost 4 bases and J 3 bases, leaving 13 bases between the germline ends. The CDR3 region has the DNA TGCGCCAGCAGCCCAGGGTTGAGGGACACTGAAGCTTTCTTT. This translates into CASSPGLRDTEAFF.

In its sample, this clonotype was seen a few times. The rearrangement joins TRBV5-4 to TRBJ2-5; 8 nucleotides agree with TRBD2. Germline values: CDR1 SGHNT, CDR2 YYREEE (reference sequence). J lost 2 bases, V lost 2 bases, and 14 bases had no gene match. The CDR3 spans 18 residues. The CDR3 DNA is TGTGCCAGCAGCTTTACGTCTAGGAGCGGGAGAGAGCAAGAGACCCAGTACTTC. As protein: CASSFTSRSGREQETQYF.

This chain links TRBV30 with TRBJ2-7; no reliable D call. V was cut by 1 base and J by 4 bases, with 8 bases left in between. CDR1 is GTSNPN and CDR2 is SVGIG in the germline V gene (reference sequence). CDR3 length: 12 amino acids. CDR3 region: CAWSDRGYEQYF. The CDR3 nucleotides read TGTGCCTGGAGTGACCGAGGATACGAGCAGTACTTC.

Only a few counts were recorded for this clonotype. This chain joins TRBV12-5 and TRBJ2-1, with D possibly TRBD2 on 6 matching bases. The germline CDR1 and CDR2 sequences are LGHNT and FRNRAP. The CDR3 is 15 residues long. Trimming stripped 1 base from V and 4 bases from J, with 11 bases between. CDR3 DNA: TGTGCTAGTGGTTTGGGCCGGGGGACTTACAATGAGCAGTTCTTC. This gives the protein CASGLGRGTYNEQFF. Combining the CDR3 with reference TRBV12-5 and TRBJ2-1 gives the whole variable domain DARVTQTPRHKVTEMGQEVTMRCQPILGHNTVFWYRQTMMQGLELLAYFRNRAPLDDSGMPKDRFSAEMPDATLATLKIQPSEPRDSAVYFCASGLGRGTYNEQFFGPGTRLTVL.

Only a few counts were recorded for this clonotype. CDR3 loop: CASSLDRSNGYTF. In DNA form, the CDR3 reads TGTGCCAGCAGTTTGGACAGGTCGAATGGCTACACCTTC. This chain uses TRBV7-9 with TRBJ1-2; 7 nucleotides match TRBD1. The CDR3 contains 13 residues. CDR1 is SEHNR, CDR2 FQNEAQ, per germline (reference sequence). V lost 6 bases to trimming and J lost 6 bases; unmatched junction nucleotides: 7.

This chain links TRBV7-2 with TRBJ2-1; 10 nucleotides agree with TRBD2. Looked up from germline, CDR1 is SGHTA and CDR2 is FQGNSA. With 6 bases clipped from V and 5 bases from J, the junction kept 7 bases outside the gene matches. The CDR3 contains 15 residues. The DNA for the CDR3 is TGTGCCAGCAGGTTGGGTCTAGCGGGAGACAATGAGCAGTTCTTC. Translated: CASRLGLAGDNEQFF.

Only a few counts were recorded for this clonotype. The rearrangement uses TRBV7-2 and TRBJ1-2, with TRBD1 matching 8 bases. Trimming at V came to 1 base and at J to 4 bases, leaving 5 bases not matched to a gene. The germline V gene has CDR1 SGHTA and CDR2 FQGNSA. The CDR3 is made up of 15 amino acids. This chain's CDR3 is CASSLVTGGSYGYTF. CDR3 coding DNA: TGTGCCAGCAGCTTAGTTACAGGGGGGAGCTATGGCTACACCTTC.

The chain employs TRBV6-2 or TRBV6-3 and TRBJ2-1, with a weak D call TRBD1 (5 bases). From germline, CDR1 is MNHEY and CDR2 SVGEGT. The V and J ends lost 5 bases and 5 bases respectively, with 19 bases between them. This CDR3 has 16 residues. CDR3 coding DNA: TGTGCCAGCAGTCCCTTACAGGCAAGCTACGACAATGAGCAGTTCTTC. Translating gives CASSPLQASYDNEQFF.